These 20 T cell receptor beta chains came from one sample sequenced in a study of CD8 T cells in Susac syndrome (dated by TCRdb to about 2019). The receptor library was made with the immunoSEQ multiplex PCR assay. RNA was extracted with the RNeasy kit and roughly 0.45 to 1 ug was reverse transcribed using random hexamers. In-frame beta chains were kept once TCRdb had trimmed the public reads at Q25 with fastp and called clones with MiXCR. One record per CDR3 amino acid sequence lists the most common genes and DNA. The sample table shows 150,000 to 200,000 distinct CDR3 sequences, and 85% to 95% are seen once. The ten largest clones capture around 0.16% of the sample. The specimen sequenced was CD8+ T cells from PBMCs. These receptor sequences come from a human donor with Susac syndrome.

The chain is built from TRBV19 and TRBJ2-7; 9 bases align to TRBD2. The CDR3 length is 14 residues. Germline V lookup: CDR1 LNHDA, CDR2 SQIVND (reference sequence). V lost 8 bases, J lost 3 bases, and 8 bases stayed unmatched. The CDR3 nucleotides read TGTGCCAGTCGCCTGGGCGGGGGGGACTACGAGCAGTACTTC. This codes for CASRLGGGDYEQYF.

The chain carries TRBV28 and TRBJ1-5; D not certain. Germline loops: CDR1 MDHEN, CDR2 SYDVKM. This CDR3 spans 15 amino acids. V gave up 7 bases and J gave up 4 bases, with 17 bases separating them. The CDR3 loop is CASTKPPARNQPQHF. The CDR3 coding sequence is TGTGCCAGCACCAAACCCCCGGCCAGGAATCAGCCCCAGCATTTT.

This rearrangement joins TRBV27 to TRBJ1-2; 8 nucleotides match TRBD1. The junction had 10 bases not matched to a gene; V was cut back by 8 bases and J by 8 bases. The CDR3 runs 13 residues. The V gene's germline CDR1 is MNHEY and CDR2 SMNVEV (reference sequence). CDR3 in DNA: TGTGCCAGCGGCCCAGGGGGCGAGAACGGCTACACCTTC. It is translated as CASGPGGENGYTF.

This clonotype was counted between two and nine times. The chain links TRBV6-5 to TRBJ2-3, with 7 positions matching TRBD1. Germline V gene sequence: CDR1 MNHEY, CDR2 SVGAGI. V shed 5 bases and J 3 bases; nucleotides not matched to a gene: 5. The CDR3 is made up of 14 amino acids. The CDR3 spells CASSGDSSTDTQYF. Here the CDR3 DNA reads TGTGCCAGCAGTGGGGACAGCTCTACAGATACGCAGTATTTT.

The chain carries TRBV7-2 and TRBJ1-1; D is uncertain. CDR1 is SGHTA and CDR2 is FQGNSA in the germline V gene. The CDR3 covers 15 residues. V gave up 5 bases and J gave up 4 bases, with 17 bases separating them. CDR3 loop: CASSPGDGWGTEAFF. The CDR3, as DNA: TGTGCCAGCAGCCCGGGAGATGGATGGGGCACTGAAGCTTTCTTT.

The chain couples TRBV4-1 to TRBJ2-5; 9 positions match TRBD1. This CDR3 has 15 residues. V gave up 0 bases and J gave up 5 bases; unmatched junction bases: 4. Germline lookup yields CDR1 MGHRA and CDR2 YSYEKL. CDR3 nucleotides: TGCGCCAGCAGCCAAGATCCCGGACAGGGGGAGACCCAGTACTTC. This translates into CASSQDPGQGETQYF.

V gene TRBV10-2 combines with J gene TRBJ1-2; unclear D gene. Germline V gene data show CDR1 as WSHSY and CDR2 as SAAADI. The V and J ends lost 4 bases and 3 bases respectively, with 18 bases between them. The length of the CDR3 is 16 residues. Here the CDR3 DNA reads TGCGCCAGCAGTGTCGGTGGGCAATACTTGGACTATGGCTACACCTTC. It yields the protein CASSVGGQYLDYGYTF.

The table lists this clonotype with a few counts. The rearrangement uses TRBV5-5 and TRBJ2-1; the match to TRBD1 covers 7 bases. The CDR3 contains 13 residues. Germline V gene sequence: CDR1 SGHKS, CDR2 YYEKEE (reference sequence). The ends lost 4 bases at V and 5 bases at J; junction bases unmatched: 3. DNA for the CDR3: TGTGCCAGCAGCCGACAGGGAGACAATGAGCAGTTCTTC. Protein: CASSRQGDNEQFF.

The gene calls are TRBV6-1 and TRBJ2-7; D is uncertain. Germline V gene lookup returns CDR1 MNHNS and CDR2 SASEGT. V lost 0 bases and J 7 bases, leaving 13 bases between the germline ends. The CDR3 is made up of 14 amino acids. DNA for the CDR3: TGTGCCAGCAGTGAAGCAAGGAACACTGAGGAGCAGTACTTC. It yields the protein CASSEARNTEEQYF.

V usage is TRBV20-1 and J usage is TRBJ1-1, with a tentative D call TRBD1 (5 bases). This CDR3 region has 15 residues. Trimming pared 1 base from V and 0 bases from J, leaving 12 bases between. The V gene's germline CDR1 is DFQATT and CDR2 SNEGSKA (reference sequence). CDR3 region: CSARALDSMNTEAFF. CDR3 bases: TGCAGTGCTAGAGCACTTGACAGCATGAACACTGAAGCTTTCTTT.

This chain uses TRBV6-5 with TRBJ2-2; possibly TRBD2 for D (6 bases). The CDR3 loop spans 17 amino acids. Germline CDR1 and CDR2: MNHEY and SVGAGI. Trimming pared 4 bases from V and 5 bases from J, leaving 20 bases between. Here the CDR3 reads CASSSGLGTALTGELFF. CDR3 in DNA: TGTGCCAGCAGTTCGGGCCTCGGGACTGCATTAACCGGGGAGCTGTTTTTT.

The chain joins TRBV7-9 to TRBJ2-1; 10 bases align to TRBD2. The ends lost 1 base at V and 10 bases at J; junction bases unmatched: 10. The CDR3 runs to 16 residues. CDR1 and CDR2 (germline): SEHNR, FQNEAQ (reference sequence). The DNA for the CDR3 is TGTGCCAGCAGCTTAGGGACTAGCGGCTTCCCCGTGGAGCAGTTCTTC. It translates to CASSLGTSGFPVEQFF.

This clonotype was counted a single time. The chain recombines TRBV6-5 with TRBJ2-2; TRBD1 is a possible D gene (5 bases). There are 14 residues in the CDR3. Germline CDR1 is MNHEY and CDR2 is SVGAGI. V shed 2 bases and J shed 4 bases, with 8 bases lying between them. Written as DNA, the CDR3 is TGTGCCAGCAGTTACGCAAGGGGCACCGGGGAGCTGTTTTTT. This gives the protein CASSYARGTGELFF.

The chain has TRBV4-1 and TRBJ2-1; 10 bases fit TRBD1. J lost 5 bases, V lost 0 bases, and 7 bases had no gene match. The length of the CDR3 is 17 residues. Looked up from germline, CDR1 is MGHRA and CDR2 is YSYEKL. This CDR3 is CASSQDPGQGYDNEQFF. CDR3 DNA: TGCGCCAGCAGCCAAGATCCGGGACAGGGGTACGACAATGAGCAGTTCTTC.

This rearrangement joins TRBV3-1 to TRBJ1-4; 7 bases line up with TRBD1. The CDR3 runs to 14 residues. V lost 5 bases to trimming and J lost 10 bases; unmatched junction nucleotides: 10. CDR1 and CDR2 from the germline V gene are LGHDT and YNNKEL (reference sequence). The CDR3 reads CASSARDSGRKLFF. CDR3 nucleotides: TGTGCCAGCAGCGCCCGGGACAGTGGTAGAAAACTGTTTTTT.

The gene calls are TRBV15 and TRBJ1-1; tentative D call: TRBD1 (5 bases). Germline assignment: CDR1 LNHNV and CDR2 YYDKDF (reference sequence). The CDR3 covers 13 residues. Trimming removed 2 bases from V and 7 bases from J, with 11 bases in between. The CDR3 sequence is CATSRQGLGEAFF. Written as DNA, the CDR3 is TGTGCCACCAGCAGACAGGGATTGGGTGAAGCTTTCTTT.

The J gene is TRBJ2-3, the V gene TRBV11-2, with 9 bases that match TRBD2. The CDR3 covers 15 residues. J gave up 4 bases and V 4 bases, and 6 bases lay outside the gene matches. Germline V CDR1 and CDR2: SGHAT, FQNNGV. The CDR3 nucleotides read TGTGCCAGCAGCTCAAGCGGGGGGCAGTCAGATACGCAGTATTTT. Residues: CASSSSGGQSDTQYF.

The chain is built from TRBV6-2 or TRBV6-3 and TRBJ1-5, with D uncertain. CDR1 and CDR2 (germline): MNHEY, SVGEGT. The CDR3 spans 17 residues. V was pared by 2 bases and J by 9 bases, with 23 bases between. The CDR3 coding sequence is TGTGCCAGCAGTTACGGATTTTTTGGGCTACCTCCGCCGCCCCAGCATTTT. It yields the protein CASSYGFFGLPPPPQHF.

The chain is built from TRBV2 and TRBJ1-1; 8 positions match TRBD1. CDR1 is SNHLY and CDR2 is FYNNEI in the germline V gene. This CDR3 region has 14 residues. V trimming: 8 bases; J trimming: 2 bases; junction bases outside the gene matches: 7. In DNA form, the CDR3 reads TGTGCCAGCCCGACAGGGGAGACCAACACTGAAGCTTTCTTT. It yields the protein CASPTGETNTEAFF.

The chain employs TRBV20-1 and TRBJ2-5; weak D call: TRBD1 (5 bases). The CDR3 is 15 residues long. Germline CDR1 reads DFQATT; CDR2 reads SNEGSKA (reference sequence). V was shortened by 0 bases and J by 5 bases, with 16 bases between the two germline ends. The CDR3 DNA follows: TGCAGTGCTAGAGATTTGGGGCCCTTGGAGGAGACCCAGTACTTC. Translated, it gives CSARDLGPLEETQYF.